This is a list of T cell receptor beta chains from one sample in a study of technical replicates of blood from a handful of donors. TCRdb's copy holds only in-frame clones and misses some; the assay was immunoSEQ multiplex PCR. The sample shows about 57,000 clones, around 93% of them seen only once. Sequenced: PBMCs. Receptors were obtained from a human donor in good health. Some clones in this sample may be carry-over from other donors' samples. The CDR3 runs from the conserved cysteine through the conserved F or W. D genes are given only for firm matches. A row's size may be missing; if present it is once, few, many or a size class.

CDR3 DNA: TGTGCCAGCAGCCAAGGGACAGGGGATAATTCACCCCTCCACTTT
CDR3 protein: CASSQGTGDNSPLHF
clone size: -
D gene: TRBD1
CDR3 length: 15
V gene: TRBV4-2
J gene: TRBJ1-6

CDR3 DNA: TGTGCCAGCAGCGCCACGACAGGGGGCTTAACTGAAGCTTTCTTT
CDR3 protein: CASSATTGGLTEAFF
clone size: -
D gene: TRBD1
CDR3 length: 15
V gene: TRBV7-3
J gene: TRBJ1-1

CDR3 DNA: TGCGCCAGCAGCCAAGATCGGACAGGGGCGAACACTGAAGCTTTCTTT
CDR3 protein: CASSQDRTGANTEAFF
clone size: -
D gene: TRBD1
CDR3 length: 16
V gene: TRBV4-1
J gene: TRBJ1-1

CDR3 DNA: TGCGCCAGCAGCCGGGACGGAGCAGGGGACCAGCCCCAGCATTTT
CDR3 protein: CASSRDGAGDQPQHF
clone size: -
D gene: -
CDR3 length: 15
V gene: TRBV4-1
J gene: TRBJ1-5

CDR3 DNA: TGTGCCAGCAGCCCGTCGTCGCCTAGCGCCGAGCAGACCCAGTACTTC
CDR3 protein: CASSPSSPSAEQTQYF
clone size: -
D gene: -
CDR3 length: 16
V gene: TRBV2
J gene: TRBJ2-5

CDR3 DNA: TGTGCCAGCAGTAGGACTAGCGGGAGGGCCACAGATACGCAGTATTTT
CDR3 protein: CASSRTSGRATDTQYF
clone size: -
D gene: TRBD2
CDR3 length: 16
V gene: TRBV6-4
J gene: TRBJ2-3

CDR3 DNA: TGTGCCAGCAGTGACAGGGGGCAGGTTTCACCCCTCCACTTT
CDR3 protein: CASSDRGQVSPLHF
clone size: -
D gene: TRBD1
CDR3 length: 14
V gene: TRBV2
J gene: TRBJ1-6

CDR3 DNA: TGTGCCAGCAGTCCTAGGACAGGGAACACTGAAGCTTTCTTT
CDR3 protein: CASSPRTGNTEAFF
clone size: few
D gene: TRBD1
CDR3 length: 14
V gene: TRBV5-4
J gene: TRBJ1-1

CDR3 DNA: TGTGCCAGCGCCGGAGGGACGCGCAATCAGCCCCAGCATTTT
CDR3 protein: CASAGGTRNQPQHF
clone size: -
D gene: -
CDR3 length: 14
V gene: TRBV18
J gene: TRBJ1-5

CDR3 DNA: TGTGCCAGCAGCAAGACTAGCGGGATGGGGAATGAGCAGTTCTTC
CDR3 protein: CASSKTSGMGNEQFF
clone size: -
D gene: TRBD2
CDR3 length: 15
V gene: TRBV7-3
J gene: TRBJ2-1

CDR3 DNA: TGTGCCAGCAGTGACAGAGACAGGTCTGGGGCCAACGTCCTGACTTTC
CDR3 protein: CASSDRDRSGANVLTF
clone size: -
D gene: -
CDR3 length: 16
V gene: TRBV25-1
J gene: TRBJ2-6

CDR3 DNA: TGTGCCAGCTTTGATTTGGGACAGGGTCCCTACAATGAGCAGTTCTTC
CDR3 protein: CASFDLGQGPYNEQFF
clone size: -
D gene: TRBD1
CDR3 length: 16
V gene: TRBV5-4
J gene: TRBJ2-1

CDR3 DNA: TGTGCCAGCAGTGAACGGTTGTATGGCTACACCTTC
CDR3 protein: CASSERLYGYTF
clone size: -
D gene: -
CDR3 length: 12
V gene: TRBV6-4
J gene: TRBJ1-2

CDR3 DNA: TGTGCCAGCAGCTTCGGAGGTCAGCCCCAGCATTTT
CDR3 protein: CASSFGGQPQHF
clone size: -
D gene: -
CDR3 length: 12
V gene: TRBV7-2
J gene: TRBJ1-5

CDR3 DNA: TGTGCCAGCAGTTACGGAGGCGTAACTGAAGCTTTCTTT
CDR3 protein: CASSYGGVTEAFF
clone size: -
D gene: -
CDR3 length: 13
V gene: TRBV6-5
J gene: TRBJ1-1

CDR3 DNA: TGTGCCAGCAGTGAAGCTACTCGCGTAAACACCGGGGAGCTGTTTTTT
CDR3 protein: CASSEATRVNTGELFF
clone size: -
D gene: -
CDR3 length: 16
V gene: TRBV2
J gene: TRBJ2-2

CDR3 DNA: TGTGCCAGCAGTTACTCGTCACTAGTGAATAATGAGCAGTTCTTC
CDR3 protein: CASSYSSLVNNEQFF
clone size: once
D gene: -
CDR3 length: 15
V gene: TRBV6-5
J gene: TRBJ2-1

CDR3 DNA: TGTGCCAGCAGCTCCGAGGTGGTCTATGAGCAGTTCTTC
CDR3 protein: CASSSEVVYEQFF
clone size: -
D gene: -
CDR3 length: 13
V gene: TRBV11-2
J gene: TRBJ2-1

CDR3 DNA: TGTGCCAGCAGTTTGGGACAGGGGGCGATGAACACTGAAGCTTTCTTT
CDR3 protein: CASSLGQGAMNTEAFF
clone size: -
D gene: TRBD1
CDR3 length: 16
V gene: TRBV5-4
J gene: TRBJ1-1

CDR3 DNA: TGTGCCAGCAGCCCACGGGACAGGGCAAATGAGCAGTTCTTC
CDR3 protein: CASSPRDRANEQFF
clone size: -
D gene: TRBD1
CDR3 length: 14
V gene: TRBV5-4
J gene: TRBJ2-1

CDR3 DNA: TGTGCCAGCAGCTTATCCGGGACTAGCGCGCAGTATTTT
CDR3 protein: CASSLSGTSAQYF
clone size: -
D gene: TRBD2
CDR3 length: 13
V gene: TRBV7-7
J gene: TRBJ2-3

CDR3 DNA: TGTGCCAGTAGCCCCGGGGGGGGATCGCGTATGAACACTGAAGCTTTCTTT
CDR3 protein: CASSPGGGSRMNTEAFF
clone size: -
D gene: -
CDR3 length: 17
V gene: TRBV19
J gene: TRBJ1-1

CDR3 DNA: TGTGCCAGCAGCGACAGACAAGAGACCCAGTACTTC
CDR3 protein: CASSDRQETQYF
clone size: -
D gene: -
CDR3 length: 12
V gene: TRBV13
J gene: TRBJ2-5

CDR3 DNA: TGCGCCAGCAGCCGGACTGGGGAGACCCAGTACTTC
CDR3 protein: CASSRTGETQYF
clone size: -
D gene: -
CDR3 length: 12
V gene: TRBV5-1
J gene: TRBJ2-5

CDR3 DNA: TGTGCCAGCAGTTACCTGACAGGGGGGACCTACGAGCAGTACTTC
CDR3 protein: CASSYLTGGTYEQYF
clone size: -
D gene: TRBD1
CDR3 length: 15
V gene: TRBV6-5
J gene: TRBJ2-7

CDR3 DNA: TGTGCCAGCAGTCTCCTTGGTCGGGGGAACCACGAGCAGTACTTC
CDR3 protein: CASSLLGRGNHEQYF
clone size: -
D gene: -
CDR3 length: 15
V gene: TRBV11-1
J gene: TRBJ2-7

CDR3 DNA: TGTGCCAGTAGTATTCTAGGGGGAGGCTACACCTTC
CDR3 protein: CASSILGGGYTF
clone size: -
D gene: -
CDR3 length: 12
V gene: TRBV19
J gene: TRBJ1-2

CDR3 DNA: TGTGCCAGCAGTCCGAGGACTAGCGACGGGGAGCTGTTTTTT
CDR3 protein: CASSPRTSDGELFF
clone size: once
D gene: TRBD2
CDR3 length: 14
V gene: TRBV5-5
J gene: TRBJ2-2